A selection of T cell receptor beta chains follows, all from one sample in a study of blood T cell repertoires in COVID-19. Clones were read by immunoSEQ multiplex PCR, and TCRdb kept only the in-frame ones, dropping some. The sample carries about 150,000 clones, roughly 80% recorded once. Sequencing used peripheral blood. The source of these receptors is an elderly woman with acute or convalescent COVID-19. CDR3s include the opening cysteine and the closing phenylalanine or tryptophan. A D gene is named only where the DNA matches it firmly. Not all rows give a size; the values are once, few, many and, for expanded clones, a class.

abundance	d_gene	j_gene	v_gene	CDR3nt	CDR3aa
-	-	TRBJ1-1	TRBV4-2	TGTGCCAGCAGCTTCAGGGTAGGTCTGAACACTGAAGCTTTCTTT	CASSFRVGLNTEAFF
-	-	TRBJ1-1	TRBV19	TGTGCCAGTAGTATTTTCCGGAACACTGAAGCTTTCTTT	CASSIFRNTEAFF
few	-	TRBJ1-1	TRBV6-4	TGTGCCAGCAGTGACGAGGCGGGGAGGAGCACTGAAGCTTTCTTT	CASSDEAGRSTEAFF
-	-	TRBJ2-7	TRBV27	TGTGCCAGCAGTTTTAATCGGGACTCCTACGAGCAGTACTTC	CASSFNRDSYEQYF
-	-	TRBJ2-2	TRBV9	TGTGCCAGCAGCGTGGGCGCGAACACCGGGGAGCTGTTTTTT	CASSVGANTGELFF
-	-	TRBJ1-1	TRBV6-5	TGTGCCAGCAGTTACTCCCCAGGGTCCAGCACTGAAGCTTTCTTT	CASSYSPGSSTEAFF
-	TRBD1	TRBJ2-2	TRBV5-1	TGCGCCAGCAGCTTGGGGGACAGGAGAACCGGGGAGCTGTTTTTT	CASSLGDRRTGELFF
few	-	TRBJ1-2	TRBV19	TGTGCCAGTAGTATGGTGCAGGACTATGGCTACACCTTC	CASSMVQDYGYTF
few	TRBD2	TRBJ2-3	TRBV29-1	TGCAGCGTTGACCTAGCGGGGATACTGGGCACAGATACGCAGTATTTT	CSVDLAGILGTDTQYF
-	-	TRBJ1-2	TRBV6-5	TGTGCCAGCAGGTTGATGGGAGCCAACTATGGCTACACCTTC	CASRLMGANYGYTF
-	-	TRBJ1-5	TRBV6-2/TRBV6-3	TGTGCCAGCAGCGACGACAGGCTACAGCATTTT	CASSDDRLQHF
once	-	TRBJ1-2	TRBV5-1	TGCGCCAGCAGCTTTTTCAGGGGTAATGGCTACACCTTC	CASSFFRGNGYTF
-	-	TRBJ1-2	TRBV5-1	TGCGCCAGCAGCTTGGACAGTCTTGATGGCTACACCTTC	CASSLDSLDGYTF
-	-	TRBJ1-2	TRBV28	TGTGCCAGCCATCTTAGGGGGGGCGCAAATAACTATGGCTACACCTTC	CASHLRGGANNYGYTF
few	-	TRBJ2-7	TRBV19	TGTGCCAGTAGCCCTGGACAGCTCTACGAGCAGTACTTC	CASSPGQLYEQYF
-	TRBD1	TRBJ2-7	TRBV27	TGTGCCAGCAGTCCATCGGACAGGCTATACGAGCAGTACTTC	CASSPSDRLYEQYF
-	-	TRBJ1-1	TRBV2	TGTGCCAGCAGTGGGGGGACACTGAATACCTTACGCGCTTTCTTT	CASSGGTLNTLRAFF
-	-	TRBJ1-3	TRBV29-1	TGCAGCGTAGCGAGCTCTGGAAACACCATATATTTT	CSVASSGNTIYF
-	TRBD2	TRBJ2-7	TRBV7-2	TGTGCCAGCAGCGCTAGCGGCTACGAGCAGTACTTC	CASSASGYEQYF
-	TRBD2	TRBJ2-7	TRBV7-6	TGTGCCAGCAGCTTAGGTGGGACTAGCTCAGAGCAGTACTTC	CASSLGGTSSEQYF
few	-	TRBJ2-2	TRBV7-3	TGTGCCAGCAGCTTCCCGACCGCGGTTCACGGGGAGCTGTTTTTT	CASSFPTAVHGELFF
-	TRBD2	TRBJ2-7	TRBV5-1	TGCGCCAGCAGCTTGGGGTCTAGCGGGACGTACGAGCAGTACTTC	CASSLGSSGTYEQYF
-	TRBD2	TRBJ2-7	TRBV27	TGTGCCAGCAGTGGCGGACTAGCGGGAGGGAATTCATACGAGCAGTACTTC	CASSGGLAGGNSYEQYF
-	-	TRBJ1-3	TRBV9	TGTGCCAGCAGCGTAGAAATATGGGAGGACTCTGGAAACACCATATATTTT	CASSVEIWEDSGNTIYF
-	TRBD2	TRBJ2-1	TRBV3-1/TRBV3-2	TGTGCCAGCAGCCAAGGCGGCGGGGGGCCCAATGAGCAGTTCTTC	CASSQGGGGPNEQFF
-	TRBD2	TRBJ2-7	TRBV6-5	TGTGCCAGCAGTTCTGGGAGGGCCTACGAGCAGTACTTC	CASSSGRAYEQYF
-	TRBD1	TRBJ1-6	TRBV19	TGTGCCAGTAGTCCAGGACAGGGTGGTGTGACACCCCTCCACTTT	CASSPGQGGVTPLHF
-	-	TRBJ1-1	TRBV18	TGTGCCAGCTCACCGACGGTGCAGGGTGGCACTGAAGCTTTCTTT	CASSPTVQGGTEAFF